This T cell receptor (beta chain) comes out of a study of T cell repertoires in cytomegalovirus infection. Overall study: Shared public TCR beta signatures pointed to both CMV infection and a matching HLA type. General study points: Dominating the ex vivo response were HLA-C-restricted CMV-specific TCR beta clonotypes.

Per the germline V gene, CDR1 is MNHNS and CDR2 is SASEGT. V was trimmed by 3 bases and J by 4 bases, leaving 9 bases between them. This CDR3 spans 13 amino acids. This clonotype occurred many times. Its matching antigen is unknown. TCRdb reprocessed the reads via MiXCR and lists one record per CDR3 protein. This sample has about 280,000 distinct CDR3 sequences, with around 20% found just once. This sequence originates from a human donor in good health (CMV status not recorded). Some clones in this sample may be carry-over from other donors' samples. Here the sequenced sample was cultured PBMCs, taken from culture after CMV antigen stimulation. The chain has TRBV6-1 and TRBJ1-2; D unresolved. This CDR3 is CASSERPLYGYTF. In DNA form, the CDR3 reads TGTGCCAGCAGTGAGCGACCGCTCTATGGCTACACCTTC.